The rows below give T cell receptor beta chains drawn from one sample of a study of response to subunit inactivated influenza vaccine. TCRdb fed the RT-PCR reads into MiXCR, producing one record per CDR3 protein. The repertoire holds 550,000 to 600,000 distinct CDR3 sequences, with approximately 10% as singletons. Specimen: PBMCs from blood, collected on the day of vaccination. Receptors originate from a man aged 50-60 years who received an inactivated influenza vaccine. CDR3s include the opening cysteine and the closing phenylalanine or tryptophan. The D gene is left open where the match is weak. Expanded clones are given a class, and other clones once, few, many or no size at all.

. TRBJ2-1 . TRBV20-1 TGCAGTGCCCCGACAGACGAGCTCAATGAGCAGTTCTTC CSAPTDELNEQFF
TRBD2 TRBJ2-5 . TRBV11-2 TGTGCCACCTCCGGGGGGGAAGAGACCCAGTACTTC CATSGGEETQYF
TRBD1 TRBJ2-7 many TRBV20-1 TGCAGTGCCATAACCGGGACAGGGTACTACGAGCAGTACTTC CSAITGTGYYEQYF
. TRBJ2-3 many TRBV5-6 TGTGCCAGCAGCTGGGAGACAGGTTCGCGGGCAGATACGCAGTATTTT CASSWETGSRADTQYF
TRBD1 TRBJ2-2 many TRBV18 TGTGCCAGCTCGACAGGGTACACCGGGGAGCTGTTTTTT CASSTGYTGELFF
TRBD2 TRBJ2-3 . TRBV7-7 TGTGCCAGCAGCCCAGGACTAGCATCAGATACGCAGTATTTT CASSPGLASDTQYF
TRBD1 TRBJ1-5 few TRBV28 TGTGCCAGCAGTTCATCGACAGGGTTGGGCAATCAGCCCCAGCATTTT CASSSSTGLGNQPQHF
. TRBJ2-3 . TRBV20-1 TGCAGTGCTAGCCGGAAGGCCACAGATACGCAGTATTTT CSASRKATDTQYF
. TRBJ2-7 many TRBV6-2/TRBV6-3 TGTGCCACAACAGGCGGTGGAGAGCAGTACTTC CATTGGGEQYF
. TRBJ1-1 . TRBV6-4 TGTGCCAGCAGTGCGGTGATGAACACTGAAGCTTTCTTT CASSAVMNTEAFF
. TRBJ2-6 . TRBV30 TGTGCCTGGGGCCGAGGCTCTGGGGCCAACGTCCTGACTTTC CAWGRGSGANVLTF
. TRBJ2-4 few TRBV6-1 TGTGCCAGCAGTGAAAGCCATAGGGGGGACATTCAGTACTTC CASSESHRGDIQYF
. TRBJ2-1 few TRBV4-1 TGCGCCAGCAGCCCAGACGGCAACAGGGTGGATGAGCAGTTCTTC CASSPDGNRVDEQFF
TRBD1 TRBJ2-3 many TRBV5-1 TGCGCCAGCAGCACTAGGACAGGGAGCCCAGATACGCAGTATTTT CASSTRTGSPDTQYF
. TRBJ2-7 few TRBV14 TGTGCCAGCAGCCAAGATCACGAGCAGTACTTC CASSQDHEQYF
. TRBJ2-4 . TRBV11-2 TGTGCCAGCAGCTTATTGAGGCTAGCGCCTTCCAAAAACATTCAGTACTTC CASSLLRLAPSKNIQYF
TRBD2 TRBJ2-1 few TRBV5-1 TGCGCCAGCAGCTTGGAAGTAGCGGGAGTCGGTAGTGAGCAGTTCTTC CASSLEVAGVGSEQFF
TRBD2 TRBJ2-2 . TRBV5-1 TGCGCCAGCAGCTTTGATGCTCTAGCGGGGATCGCGAACACCGGGGAGCTGTTTTTT CASSFDALAGIANTGELFF
. TRBJ1-1 many TRBV7-6 TGTGCCAGCAGCTTAGCGGCGAACACTGAAGCTTTCTTT CASSLAANTEAFF
. TRBJ2-2 . TRBV25-1 TGTGCCAGCAGTGAGGGTACAGGGAGAAACACCGGGGAGCTGTTTTTT CASSEGTGRNTGELFF
TRBD1 TRBJ2-2 few TRBV12-3/TRBV12-4 TGTGCCAGCAGTTTGCTCTTCCAGGGGGTTACCGGGGAGCTGTTTTTT CASSLLFQGVTGELFF
TRBD1 TRBJ1-5 few TRBV12-3/TRBV12-4 TGTGCCAGCAGTTTTAGGACAGGGACCCGCAATCAGCCCCAGCATTTT CASSFRTGTRNQPQHF
. TRBJ1-5 . TRBV30 TGTGCCTGGAGTTCTGGGGGGTTCAATCAGCCCCAGCATTTT CAWSSGGFNQPQHF
. TRBJ1-2 many TRBV9 TGTGCCAGCAGCCCCCCCATCGGGCGAGGGCGGATGAGCTACACCTTC CASSPPIGRGRMSYTF
. TRBJ2-5 few TRBV7-8 TGTGCCAGCAGCTTAGATGGCAGGGAAATTTTGGAGACCCAGTACTTC CASSLDGREILETQYF
. TRBJ2-2 . TRBV12-3/TRBV12-4 TGTGCCAGCAGTTTAGCCGTTGGAGGGGCTCGGGCCGGGGAGCTGTTTTTT CASSLAVGGARAGELFF
. TRBJ1-2 . TRBV5-1 TGCGCCAGTAAAACCTACAATAGCGGCTATGGCTACACCTTC CASKTYNSGYGYTF
. TRBJ1-1 many TRBV7-2 TGTGCCAGCAGCTCCGACGGAGGAACTGAAGCTTTCTTT CASSSDGGTEAFF
TRBD2 TRBJ2-3 . TRBV12-3/TRBV12-4 TGTGCCAGCAGACTGGGACTAGCGGGAGCAGATACGCAGTATTTT CASRLGLAGADTQYF
TRBD1 TRBJ1-5 many TRBV20-1 TGCAGTGCTAGAGAACTCCGAACAGGGGGCGGACAGCCCCAGCATTTT CSARELRTGGGQPQHF
. TRBJ2-1 many TRBV4-3 TGCGCCAGCAGCCAAGGGTGGACTATTCTCGATGAGCAGTTCTTC CASSQGWTILDEQFF
. TRBJ2-2 . TRBV10-3 TGTGCCATCACAGTAACAAACACCGGGGAGCTGTTTTTT CAITVTNTGELFF
TRBD1 TRBJ1-1 . TRBV5-1 TGCGCCAGCAGCCCCTGGGACAGTAAGAACACTGAAGCTTTCTTT CASSPWDSKNTEAFF
. TRBJ2-5 few TRBV12-3/TRBV12-4 TGTGCCAGCAGTTTAAGGGGGGTGGGAGAGACCCAGTACTTC CASSLRGVGETQYF
TRBD1 TRBJ1-3 few TRBV12-3/TRBV12-4 TGTGCCAGCGGGGACAGGCGCTTCTCTGGAAACACCATATATTTT CASGDRRFSGNTIYF
. TRBJ2-1 . TRBV4-2 TGTGCCAGCAGCCAAGAAGCTAGATCCTACAATGAGCAGTTCTTC CASSQEARSYNEQFF
. TRBJ1-1 few TRBV19 TGTGCCAGTAGTAACCCTCTGAAGACGTTGAACACTGAAGCTTTCTTT CASSNPLKTLNTEAFF
. TRBJ2-1 . TRBV24-1 TGTGCCACCAGTACCACGGCAGGGAGCTCCTACAATGAGCAGTTCTTC CATSTTAGSSYNEQFF
TRBD2 TRBJ2-2 . TRBV3-1 TGTGCCAGCAGCCAAGGAATAGCAGCGGGGGGGCCAAACGGGGAGCTGTTTTTT CASSQGIAAGGPNGELFF
TRBD2 TRBJ2-1 . TRBV6-2/TRBV6-3 TGTGCCAGCAGTCCAAGATGGACTAGCGCGAGGGTTTATCATGAGCAGTTCTTC CASSPRWTSARVYHEQFF
. TRBJ2-3 . TRBV4-1 TGCGCCAGCAGCCGAGTACTAGGAAGCACAGATACGCAGTATTTT CASSRVLGSTDTQYF
. TRBJ2-1 . TRBV19 TGTGCCAGTAGTATAGGGCCGGACTCCTACAATGAGCAGTTCTTC CASSIGPDSYNEQFF
. TRBJ2-5 few TRBV18 TGTGCCAGCTCACTCGGTACAGGCGGAAAAGAGACCCAGTACTTC CASSLGTGGKETQYF
. TRBJ1-5 few TRBV10-2 TGCGCCAGCAGTTGGGCGGGAAACAATCAGCCCCAGCATTTT CASSWAGNNQPQHF
. TRBJ2-7 few TRBV3-1 TGTGCCAGCAGTCGACGGGACAACACCTACGAGCAGTACTTC CASSRRDNTYEQYF
. TRBJ2-2 . TRBV2 TGTGCCAGCAGACCGGGACATAACACCGGGGAGCTGTTTTTT CASRPGHNTGELFF
. TRBJ2-3 few TRBV7-9 TGTGCCAGCAGCTTAGCCGTCTCAGGGCTAGATACGCAGTATTTT CASSLAVSGLDTQYF
. TRBJ2-7 . TRBV5-5 TGTGCCAGCAGCCCTAGTGGGGGATTAGCCTCCTACGAGCAGTACTTC CASSPSGGLASYEQYF
. TRBJ2-2 . TRBV20-1 TGCAGTGCTAGAGAAAGGGGGGGCCCTATCACCGGGGAGCTGTTTTTT CSARERGGPITGELFF